Following are 6 T cell receptor beta chains from one sample sequenced in a study of early T cells in non-severe SARS-CoV-2 infection (dated by TCRdb to the early 2020s). The library came from 5' RACE. Sequenced using a NextSeq 500. Starting from the raw public reads, TCRdb applied fastp trimming at Q25, assembled clones with MiXCR and retained in-frame beta chains. Records with the same CDR3 protein are collapsed into one entry carrying the most frequent genes and DNA. This sample lists under 100,000 distinct CDR3 sequences; more than 9.5% were detected once. The top ten clonotypes cover approximately 5.3% of the sample. The sequenced material came from whole blood. These receptors all come from an adult who was a healthcare worker with PCR-confirmed SARS-CoV-2 infection or an uninfected control (not recorded which).

In this sample, this clonotype turned up many times. The chain uses TRBV24-1 and TRBJ1-2, with TRBD1 as a possible D gene (5 bases). This CDR3 is 13 amino acids long. Germline assignment: CDR1 KGHDR and CDR2 SFDVKD. Trimming took off 6 bases at V and 4 bases at J, with 11 bases between the two ends. The CDR3 protein is CATSFGHGYGYTF. The CDR3 nucleotides are TGTGCCACCAGTTTCGGACATGGCTATGGCTACACCTTC.

This clonotype was seen ten or more times. The genes are TRBV7-7 and TRBJ2-5; TRBD1 matches 8 bases. The CDR3 has 13 amino acids. The germline V gene has CDR1 SSHAT and CDR2 FNYEAQ (reference sequence). J lost 5 bases, V lost 5 bases, and 4 bases had no gene match. The CDR3 DNA sequence: TGTGCCAGCAGCGTTACAGGGGGGGAGACCCAGTACTTC. Translation: CASSVTGGETQYF.

There are many counts of this clonotype. The rearrangement uses TRBV5-1 and TRBJ2-3; maybe TRBD2 (6 bases). Germline V gene lookup returns CDR1 SGHRS and CDR2 YFSETQ. The V and J ends lost 4 bases and 1 base respectively, with 7 bases between them. This CDR3 spans 13 amino acids. CDR3 residues: CASSPGGTDTQYF. As DNA, the CDR3 is TGCGCCAGCAGCCCGGGGGGCACAGATACGCAGTATTTT. The complete variable domain, with remaining parts taken from reference TRBV5-1 and TRBJ2-3, reads KAGVTQTPRYLIKTRGQQVTLSCSPISGHRSVSWYQQTPGQGLQFLFEYFSETQRNKGNFPGRFSGRQFSNSRSEMNVSTLELGDSALYLCASSPGGTDTQYFGPGTRLTVL.

This clonotype was seen ten or more times. The chain recombines TRBV19 with TRBJ2-1; D possibly corresponds to TRBD1 (8 bases). CDR3 length: 17 residues. Per the germline V gene, CDR1 is LNHDA and CDR2 is SQIVND (reference sequence). V lost 2 bases, J lost 2 bases, and 16 bases lay in between. CDR3 DNA: TGTGCCAGTAGTATAACCGCACAGGGGGGGGCCTACAATGAGCAGTTCTTC. Its protein is CASSITAQGGAYNEQFF.

This clonotype was seen a handful of times. This sequence joins TRBV20-1 and TRBJ1-2; no definite D call. Trimming cost V 0 bases and J 9 bases, with 17 bases left between them. Germline V gene sequence: CDR1 DFQATT, CDR2 SNEGSKA (reference sequence). The CDR3 consists of 14 residues. The CDR3 DNA is TGCAGTGCTAGAGAGAAAGAGGTTCAGGATTGCTACACCTTC. Translated, it gives CSAREKEVQDCYTF.

This clonotype was seen at least ten times. The J gene is TRBJ1-1, the V gene TRBV3-1; D unclear. V gave up 0 bases and J gave up 6 bases, with 11 bases separating them. This CDR3 has 14 amino acids. Germline CDR1 reads LGHDT; CDR2 reads YNNKEL (reference sequence). CDR3 in DNA: TGTGCCAGCAGCCAAGATACTCGGCTATCTGAAGCTTTCTTT. This encodes CASSQDTRLSEAFF.